What follows describes a single TCR beta chain. Its antigen is unidentified. The data were taken from a study of OX40 agonist ivuxolimab in advanced cancers. Study-wide findings and caveats: The antigens recognized by the expanded peripheral T cells, that is their antigen specificity, were not determined. Both blood CD4+ and CD8+ T cells showed clonal growth by week 6 at 0.1 to 3.0 mg/kg.

Libraries were prepared by immunoSEQ multiplex PCR; TCRdb keeps only in-frame clonotypes and omits some of them. Here the sample spans just over 25,000 clones, approximately 83% being singletons. The investigators sampled blood at baseline, at cycle 4 day 1, and at cycle 7 day 1. The CDR3 spans 12 residues. The germline V and J ends were trimmed by 7 bases and 4 bases, with 8 bases remaining between them. The germline V gene encodes CDR1 SEHNR and CDR2 FQNEAQ (reference sequence). This TCR came from an adult with an advanced solid tumor such as melanoma, head and neck, liver or kidney cancer. Sequenced material: CD4+ or CD8+ T cells sorted from blood, taken in a trial of the OX40 agonist ivuxolimab. V and J are TRBV7-9 and TRBJ2-1; D unresolved. The DNA of the CDR3 is TGTGCCAGCACCATATCATACAATGAGCAGTTCTTC. Amino acids: CASTISYNEQFF.